The 3 T cell receptor beta chains reported below all come from one sample, sequenced in a study of T-cell reconstitution after alpha-beta-depleted transplantation in children. Unique molecular identifiers tagged the TCRbeta library. TCRdb reprocessed the PCR reads with MiXCR, giving one entry per CDR3 protein. The data show 500,000 to 600,000 distinct CDR3 sequences, with about 18% seen just once and around 3.3% held by the top ten. The sequenced sample was PBMCs from the stem cell graft donor, obtained from the stem cell graft. Receptors originate from a human donor who donated a stem cell graft to a child with acute lymphoblastic leukemia.

In this sample, this clonotype turned up a few times. The chain recombines TRBV27 with TRBJ2-7; maybe TRBD1 (5 bases). V lost 5 bases and J lost 0, with 11 bases in between. This CDR3 contains 14 residues. Germline V gene lookup returns CDR1 MNHEY and CDR2 SMNVEV (reference sequence). Written as DNA, the CDR3 is TGTGCCAGCAGTCCGCAGGGTTTCTCCTACGAGCAGTACTTC. Its translation is CASSPQGFSYEQYF.

The chain employs TRBV4-2 and TRBJ2-7, with unresolved D. The V and J ends lost 10 bases and 6 bases respectively, with 19 bases between them. The CDR3 covers 13 residues. Germline V gene sequence: CDR1 LGHNA, CDR2 YNFKEQ. CDR3 region: CAMSPRVRGEQYF. The DNA for the CDR3 is TGTGCCATGAGCCCCCGGGTCCGCGGCGAGCAGTACTTC.

This clonotype has more than one count but fewer than ten. CDR3 sequence: CASSQNTGTGYTF. The CDR3 nucleotides are TGTGCCAGCAGCCAAAATACAGGAACTGGCTACACCTTC. The chain joins TRBV7-3 to TRBJ1-2; possibly TRBD1 for D (5 bases). The CDR3 length is 13 residues. V gave up 5 bases and J gave up 7 bases, with 14 bases separating them. The germline CDR1 and CDR2 sequences are SGHTA and FQGTGA.